By share, the clone carrying this TCR beta chain counts as medium-sized. Sequenced by immunoSEQ multiplex PCR; TCRdb stores in-frame clones only, minus some. The sample comprises around 26,000 clones, around 60% of which are singletons, and under 7.5% rests with the top ten. Germline assignment: CDR1 SGHAT and CDR2 FQNNGV. The CDR3 loop spans 16 amino acids. Losses at the gene ends were 4 bases for V and 0 bases for J; bases not matched to a gene: 5. The data belong to a study of blood T cell repertoires in COVID-19. Study summary: Donors in the United States, Italy and Spain gave samples during acute or convalescent COVID-19. T cells, B-cell-depleted T cells, or PBMCs provided the cDNA or gDNA that served as material.

This TCR derives from a man aged 55 to 70 with active or convalescent COVID-19. Sequencing input: peripheral blood. The V and J genes are TRBV11-2 and TRBJ2-4, with 8 bases fitting TRBD1. CDR3 nucleotide sequence: TGTGCCAGCAGCTCAGGACAGGGAACAGCCAAAAACATTCAGTACTTC. Its protein is CASSSGQGTAKNIQYF.